Listed here is a single T cell receptor beta chain. This specimen belongs to a study of blood T cell repertoires in COVID-19. Study-level background: PBMCs, B-cell-depleted T cells, or T cells provided the cDNA or gDNA that made up the material.

Sequencing used immunoSEQ multiplex PCR; TCRdb keeps in-frame clones, though not all of them. The top ten hold 3% to 3.5% of the sample, which has about 190,000 clones, roughly 83% seen once. The CDR3 totals 15 residues. Germline V gene data show CDR1 as MNHEY and CDR2 as SMNVEV (reference sequence). V lost 5 bases, J lost 4 bases, and 8 bases stayed unmatched. The sequenced sample was PBMCs or T cells enriched from blood (not recorded which). The V call is TRBV27, the J call TRBJ1-5, with 7 bases that match TRBD1. The origin of this receptor is a woman aged 25-40 years who had recovered from COVID-19. In DNA, the CDR3 is TGTGCCAGCAGTGAAACAGGGGTAGGTAATCAGCCCCAGCATTTT. This sequence encodes CASSETGVGNQPQHF.